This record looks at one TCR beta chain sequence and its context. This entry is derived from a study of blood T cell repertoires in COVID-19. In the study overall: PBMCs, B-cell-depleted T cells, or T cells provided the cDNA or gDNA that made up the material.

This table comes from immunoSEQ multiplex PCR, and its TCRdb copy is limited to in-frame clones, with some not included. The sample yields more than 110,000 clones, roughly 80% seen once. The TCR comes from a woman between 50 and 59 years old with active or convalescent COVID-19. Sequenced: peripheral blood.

CDR3 protein: CASIPDSRSNQPQHF. The CDR3 bases are TGTGCCAGCATCCCGGACAGTAGAAGCAATCAGCCCCAGCATTTT. This chain links TRBV28 with TRBJ1-5; weak D call: TRBD1 (6 bases). Germline lookup yields CDR1 MDHEN and CDR2 SYDVKM. Trimming took off 7 bases at V and 1 base at J, with 14 bases between the two ends. This CDR3 has 15 residues.